The rows below give T cell receptor beta chains drawn from one sample of a study of T-cell reconstitution after alpha-beta-depleted transplantation in children. TCRdb analysed the PCR reads with MiXCR anew, one entry per CDR3 protein. The sample records about 400,000 distinct CDR3 sequences, roughly 15% being singletons. The sequencing used PBMCs, mostly from graft donor cells, collected 360 days after TCRalphabeta/CD19-depleted stem cell transplant. These receptors all come from a boy younger than two who had a stem cell transplant for Wiskott-Aldrich syndrome, so the T cells may come from the graft donor. Both conserved end residues are part of each CDR3. A clone size is listed for some rows: how often the clone was seen (once, few, many), or a class if it is expanded.

TRBV3-1	many	CASSPYRQGRGYGYTF
TRBV5-5	few	CASSVRENIQYF
TRBV2	.	CASRLAASYEQYF
TRBV18	few	CASSPDYSQETQYF
TRBV29-1	few	CSVGQRGYPGELFF
TRBV9	.	CASSRNNSYNEQFF
TRBV4-3	few	CASSQDMAKYNEQFF
TRBV11-3	few	CASSRGQYYEQYF
TRBV20-1	.	CSARALGGPTYEQYF
TRBV7-2	.	CASSSSTGGAGQYF
TRBV20-1	.	CSAARDGTNYGYTF
TRBV5-1	few	CASNPGGGEQYF
TRBV12-3/TRBV12-4	.	CASSLERLAGGPRNEQFF
TRBV10-2	.	CASRPGRNTEAFF
TRBV12-3/TRBV12-4	many	CASSFRISEQFF
TRBV12-3/TRBV12-4	few	CASSLASRANSPLHF
TRBV2	few	CASSEGGQFANTGELFF
TRBV24-1	.	CATSDFPTGSGELFF
TRBV2	.	CASGARLSYTGELFF